This T cell receptor (beta chain) was retrieved from a study of graft-versus-host responses after intestinal transplantation. The data were produced by immunoSEQ multiplex PCR, yet TCRdb's version contains in-frame clones alone and is incomplete. Counted here are about 13,000 clones, roughly 33% occurring once; the ten biggest clones make up approximately 2.4%. Stimulators, some 200,000 irradiated and violet-dye-labeled cells, were plated with some 200,000 CFSE-labeled responder cells. Sorting was performed after the reaction on proliferating CFSE-low CD3+CD4+ and CD3+CD8+ responders. V shed 2 bases, J shed 1 base, and the junction held 2 bases outside the gene matches. The CDR3 contains 15 residues. The V gene's germline CDR1 is MNHNS and CDR2 SASEGT. This clone came up a few times. Study-wide points: Investigators detected GvH clones in recipient marrow, with some emerging earlier in ileum or blood. Some patients had graft-donor T cell macrochimerism, and their allografts showed high graft-versus-host to host-versus-graft clonal ratios.

Sequences were derived from alloreactive CD8+ T cells from a mixed lymphocyte reaction culture, sampled before intestinal transplant. The sample's subset: CFSE-low proliferating T cells sorted from roughly 6-day pre-transplant mixed lymphocyte reaction (GvH or HvG direction). The origin of this receptor is a human patient who received an intestinal transplant. The chain combines TRBV6-1 with TRBJ2-4, with TRBD1 matching over 7 bases. DNA of the CDR3: TGTGCCAGCAGTGAATACAGGGGTGCCAAAAACATTCAGTACTTC. This translates into CASSEYRGAKNIQYF.